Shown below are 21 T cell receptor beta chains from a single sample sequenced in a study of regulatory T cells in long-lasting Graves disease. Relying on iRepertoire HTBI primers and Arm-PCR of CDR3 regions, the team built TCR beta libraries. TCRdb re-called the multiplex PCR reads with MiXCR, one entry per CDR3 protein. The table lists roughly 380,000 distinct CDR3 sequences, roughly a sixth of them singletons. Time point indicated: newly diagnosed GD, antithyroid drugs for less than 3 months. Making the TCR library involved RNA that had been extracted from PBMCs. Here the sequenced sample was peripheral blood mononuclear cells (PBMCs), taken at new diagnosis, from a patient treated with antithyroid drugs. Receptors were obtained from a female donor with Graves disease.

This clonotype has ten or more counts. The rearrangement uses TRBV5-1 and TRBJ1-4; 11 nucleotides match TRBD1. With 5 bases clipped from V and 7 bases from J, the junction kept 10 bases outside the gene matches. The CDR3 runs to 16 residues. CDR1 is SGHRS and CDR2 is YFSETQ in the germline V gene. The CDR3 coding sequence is TGCGCCAGCAGAACTTGGTCGGGACAGGGGGGTGAAAAACTGTTTTTT. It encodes CASRTWSGQGGEKLFF.

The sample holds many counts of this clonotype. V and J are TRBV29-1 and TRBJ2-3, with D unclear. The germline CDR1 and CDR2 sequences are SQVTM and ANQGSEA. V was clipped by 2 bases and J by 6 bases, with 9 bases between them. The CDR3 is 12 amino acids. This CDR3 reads CSVESGPDTQYF. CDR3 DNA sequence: TGCAGCGTTGAATCCGGACCGGATACGCAGTATTTT.

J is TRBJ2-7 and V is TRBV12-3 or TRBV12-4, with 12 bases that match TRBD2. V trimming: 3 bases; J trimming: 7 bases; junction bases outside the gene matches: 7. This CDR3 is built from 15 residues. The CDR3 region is CASSLRLAGADEQYF. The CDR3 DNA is TGTGCCAGCAGTTTGCGACTAGCGGGAGCGGATGAGCAGTACTTC.

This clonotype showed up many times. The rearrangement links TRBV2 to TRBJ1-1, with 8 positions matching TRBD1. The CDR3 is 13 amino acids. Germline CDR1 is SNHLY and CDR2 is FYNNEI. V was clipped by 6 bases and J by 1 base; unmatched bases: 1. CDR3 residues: CASSGQGNTEAFF. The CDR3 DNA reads TGTGCCAGCAGCGGACAGGGGAACACTGAAGCTTTCTTT.

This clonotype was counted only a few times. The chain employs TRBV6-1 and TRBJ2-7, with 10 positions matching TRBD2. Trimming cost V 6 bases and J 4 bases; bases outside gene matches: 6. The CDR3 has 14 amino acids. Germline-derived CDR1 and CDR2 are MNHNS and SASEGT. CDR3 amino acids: CASSLLAGDYEQYF. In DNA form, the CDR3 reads TGTGCCAGCAGCCTCCTAGCGGGGGATTACGAGCAGTACTTC.

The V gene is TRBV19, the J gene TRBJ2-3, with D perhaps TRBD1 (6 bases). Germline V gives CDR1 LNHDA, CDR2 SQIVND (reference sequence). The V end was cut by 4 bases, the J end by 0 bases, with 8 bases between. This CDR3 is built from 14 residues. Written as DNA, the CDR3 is TGTGCCAGTAGTACAGACAGGAGCACAGATACGCAGTATTTT. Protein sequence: CASSTDRSTDTQYF.

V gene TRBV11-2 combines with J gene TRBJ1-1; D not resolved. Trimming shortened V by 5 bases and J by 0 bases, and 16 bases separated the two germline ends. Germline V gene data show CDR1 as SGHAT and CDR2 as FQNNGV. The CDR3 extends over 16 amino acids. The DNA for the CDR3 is TGTGCCAGCAGCCCCCGCGGGGATCTAATGAACACTGAAGCTTTCTTT. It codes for CASSPRGDLMNTEAFF.

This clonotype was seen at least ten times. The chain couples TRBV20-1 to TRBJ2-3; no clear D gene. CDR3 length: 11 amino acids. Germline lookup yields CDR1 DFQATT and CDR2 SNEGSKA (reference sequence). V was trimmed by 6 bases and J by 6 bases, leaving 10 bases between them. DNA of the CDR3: TGCAGTGCGGCGACGACCGATACGCAGTATTTT. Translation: CSAATTDTQYF.

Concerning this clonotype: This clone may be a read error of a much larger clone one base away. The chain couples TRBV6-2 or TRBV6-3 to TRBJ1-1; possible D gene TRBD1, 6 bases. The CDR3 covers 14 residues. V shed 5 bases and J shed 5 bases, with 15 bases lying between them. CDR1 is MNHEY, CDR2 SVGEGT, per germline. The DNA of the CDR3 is TGTGCCAGCAGTGAATTCCGGGGGCAAACTGAAGCTTTCTTT. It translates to CASSEFRGQTEAFF.

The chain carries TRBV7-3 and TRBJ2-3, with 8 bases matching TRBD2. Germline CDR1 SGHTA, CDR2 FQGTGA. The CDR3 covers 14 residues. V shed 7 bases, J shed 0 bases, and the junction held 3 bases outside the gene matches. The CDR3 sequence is CASKRELSTDTQYF. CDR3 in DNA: TGTGCCAGCAAGCGGGAGTTGAGCACAGATACGCAGTATTTT.

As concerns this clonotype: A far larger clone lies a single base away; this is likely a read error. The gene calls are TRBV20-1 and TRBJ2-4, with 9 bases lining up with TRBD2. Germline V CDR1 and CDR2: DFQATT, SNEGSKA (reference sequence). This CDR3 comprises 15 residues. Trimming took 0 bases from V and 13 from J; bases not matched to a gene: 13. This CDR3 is CSARDRRLADNEQYF. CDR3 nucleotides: TGCAGTGCTAGAGATCGAAGACTAGCGGACAATGAGCAGTACTTC.

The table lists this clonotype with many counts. DNA of the CDR3: TGTGCCAGCAGTTTGGGAGGCGACCCCTACGAGCAGTACTTC. It specifies CASSLGGDPYEQYF. V and J are TRBV27 and TRBJ2-7; D is perhaps TRBD2 (6 bases). Germline CDR1 MNHEY, CDR2 SMNVEV (reference sequence). Trimming took 3 bases from V and 2 from J, leaving 11 bases between them. The CDR3 consists of 14 residues.

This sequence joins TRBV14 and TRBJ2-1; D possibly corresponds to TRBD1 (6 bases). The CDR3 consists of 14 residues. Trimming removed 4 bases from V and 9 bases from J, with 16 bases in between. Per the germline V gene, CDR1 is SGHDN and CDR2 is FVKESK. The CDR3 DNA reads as TGTGCCAGCAGCCCTTCGGACAGCTCCCTTGAGCAGTTCTTC. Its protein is CASSPSDSSLEQFF.

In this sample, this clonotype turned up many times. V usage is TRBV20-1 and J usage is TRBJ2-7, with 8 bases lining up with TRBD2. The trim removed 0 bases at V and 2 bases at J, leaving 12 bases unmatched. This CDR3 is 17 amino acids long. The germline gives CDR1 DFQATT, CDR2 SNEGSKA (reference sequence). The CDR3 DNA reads TGCAGTGCTAGAGATCTGGGGCGGGGGGCCGCTACCTACGAGCAGTACTTC. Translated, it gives CSARDLGRGAATYEQYF.

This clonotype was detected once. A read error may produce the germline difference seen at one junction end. The CDR3 reads CASSYPNIGELFF. The CDR3 nucleotides read TGTGCCAGCAGTTACCCGAACATCGGGGAGCTGTTTTTT. This chain joins TRBV6-2 or TRBV6-3 and TRBJ2-2; no clear D. This CDR3 comprises 13 residues. Germline values: CDR1 MNHEY, CDR2 SVGEGT.

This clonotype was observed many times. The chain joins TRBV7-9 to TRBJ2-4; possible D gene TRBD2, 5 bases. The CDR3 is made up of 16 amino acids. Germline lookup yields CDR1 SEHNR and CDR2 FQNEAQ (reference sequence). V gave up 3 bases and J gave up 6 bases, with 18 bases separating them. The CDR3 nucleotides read TGTGCCAGCAGCTTGGGGTTCGGGGTCTCAGGAAACATTCAGTACTTC. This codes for CASSLGFGVSGNIQYF.

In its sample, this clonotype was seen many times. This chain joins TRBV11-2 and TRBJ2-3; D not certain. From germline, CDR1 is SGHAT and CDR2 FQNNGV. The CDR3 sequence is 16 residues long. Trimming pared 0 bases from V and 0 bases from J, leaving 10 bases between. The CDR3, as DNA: TGTGCCAGCAGCTTAGACCGGTCCGCTAGCACAGATACGCAGTATTTT. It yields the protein CASSLDRSASTDTQYF.

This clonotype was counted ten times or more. The CDR3 DNA follows: TGCAGTGCTAGAGGGGGGCGTGAAGCTTTCTTT. Translation: CSARGGREAFF. This sequence joins TRBV20-1 and TRBJ1-1; tentatively, D is TRBD1 (6 bases). The length of the CDR3 is 11 residues. Germline values: CDR1 DFQATT, CDR2 SNEGSKA (reference sequence). V was pared by 1 base and J by 7 bases, with 7 bases between.

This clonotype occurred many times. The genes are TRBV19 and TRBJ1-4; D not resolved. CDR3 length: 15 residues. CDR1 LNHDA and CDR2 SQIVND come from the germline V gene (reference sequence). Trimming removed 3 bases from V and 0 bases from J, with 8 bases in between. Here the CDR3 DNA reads TGTGCCAGTAGTATGGATGGTGCAACTAATGAAAAACTGTTTTTT. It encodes CASSMDGATNEKLFF. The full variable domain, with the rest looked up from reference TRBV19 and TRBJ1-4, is DGGITQSPKYLFRKEGQNVTLSCEQNLNHDAMYWYRQDPGQGLRLIYYSQIVNDFQKGDIAEGYSVSREKKESFPLTVTSAQKNPTAFYLCASSMDGATNEKLFFGSGTQLSVL.

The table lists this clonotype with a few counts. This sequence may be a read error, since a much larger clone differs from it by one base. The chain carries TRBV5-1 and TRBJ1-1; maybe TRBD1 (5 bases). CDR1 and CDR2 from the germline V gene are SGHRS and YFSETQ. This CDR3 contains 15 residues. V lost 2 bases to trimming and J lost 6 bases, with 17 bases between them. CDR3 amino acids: CASSFGTEEIAEAFF. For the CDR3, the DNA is TGCGCCAGCAGCTTTGGGACGGAAGAAATCGCTGAAGCTTTCTTT.

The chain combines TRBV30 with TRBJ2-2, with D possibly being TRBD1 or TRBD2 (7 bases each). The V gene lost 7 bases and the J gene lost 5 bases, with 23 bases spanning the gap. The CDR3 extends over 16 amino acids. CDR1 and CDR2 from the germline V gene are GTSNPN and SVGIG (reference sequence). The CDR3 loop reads CALPGWSRGGTGELFF. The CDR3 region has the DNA TGTGCCTTGCCGGGTTGGTCCAGGGGGGGAACCGGGGAGCTGTTTTTT.